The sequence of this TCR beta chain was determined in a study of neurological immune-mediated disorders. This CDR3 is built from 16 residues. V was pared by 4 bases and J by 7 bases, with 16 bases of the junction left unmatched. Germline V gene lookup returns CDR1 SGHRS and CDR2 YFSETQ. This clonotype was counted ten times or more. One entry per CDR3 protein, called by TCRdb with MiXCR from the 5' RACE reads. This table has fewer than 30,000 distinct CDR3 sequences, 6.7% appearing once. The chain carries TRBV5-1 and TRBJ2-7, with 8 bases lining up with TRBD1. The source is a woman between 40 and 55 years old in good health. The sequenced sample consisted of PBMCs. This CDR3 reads CASSLGQDWPFGEQYF. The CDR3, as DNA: TGCGCCAGCAGCCTGGGACAGGACTGGCCATTTGGAGAGCAGTACTTC.